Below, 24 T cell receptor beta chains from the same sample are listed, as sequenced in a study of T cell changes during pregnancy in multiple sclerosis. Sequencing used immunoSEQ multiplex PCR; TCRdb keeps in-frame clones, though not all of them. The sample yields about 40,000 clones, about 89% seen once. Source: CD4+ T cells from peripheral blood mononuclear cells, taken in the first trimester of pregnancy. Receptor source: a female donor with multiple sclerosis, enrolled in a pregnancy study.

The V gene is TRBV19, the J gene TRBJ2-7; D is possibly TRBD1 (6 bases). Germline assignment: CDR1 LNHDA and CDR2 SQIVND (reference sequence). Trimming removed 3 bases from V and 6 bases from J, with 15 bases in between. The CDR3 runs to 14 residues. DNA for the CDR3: TGTGCCAGTAGTATTAGGCAGGGGCTTGGCGAGCAGTACTTC. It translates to CASSIRQGLGEQYF.

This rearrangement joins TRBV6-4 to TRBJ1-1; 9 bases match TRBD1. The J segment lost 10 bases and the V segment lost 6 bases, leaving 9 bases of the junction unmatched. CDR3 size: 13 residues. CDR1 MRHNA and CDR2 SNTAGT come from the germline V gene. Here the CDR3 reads CASSEGQGVGAFF. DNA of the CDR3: TGTGCCAGCAGCGAGGGACAGGGTGTAGGAGCTTTCTTT.

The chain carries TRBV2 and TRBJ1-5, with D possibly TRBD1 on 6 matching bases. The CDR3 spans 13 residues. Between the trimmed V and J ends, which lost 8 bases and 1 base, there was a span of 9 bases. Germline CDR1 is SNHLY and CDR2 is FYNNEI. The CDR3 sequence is CASGQGSNQPQHF. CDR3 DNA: TGTGCCAGCGGCCAGGGGAGCAATCAGCCCCAGCATTTT. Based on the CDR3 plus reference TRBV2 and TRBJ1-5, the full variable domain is EPEVTQTPSHQVTQMGQEVILRCVPISNHLYFYWYRQILGQKVEFLVSFYNNEISEKSEIFDDQFSVERPDGSNFTLKIRSTKLEDSAMYFCASGQGSNQPQHFGDGTRLSIL.

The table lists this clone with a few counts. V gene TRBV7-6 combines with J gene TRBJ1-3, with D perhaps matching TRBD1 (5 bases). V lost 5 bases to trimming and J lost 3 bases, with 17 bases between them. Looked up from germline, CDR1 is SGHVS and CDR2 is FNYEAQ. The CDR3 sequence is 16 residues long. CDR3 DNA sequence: TGTGCCAGCAGCCCAGGCGTTCAGGGAAGTGGAAACACCATATATTTT. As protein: CASSPGVQGSGNTIYF.

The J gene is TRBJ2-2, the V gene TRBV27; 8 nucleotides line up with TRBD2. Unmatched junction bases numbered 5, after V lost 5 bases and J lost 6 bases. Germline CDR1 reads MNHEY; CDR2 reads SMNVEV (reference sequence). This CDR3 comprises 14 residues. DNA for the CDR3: TGTGCCAGCAGTAGCGGGAGAGGGTCCGGGGAGCTGTTTTTT. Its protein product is CASSSGRGSGELFF.

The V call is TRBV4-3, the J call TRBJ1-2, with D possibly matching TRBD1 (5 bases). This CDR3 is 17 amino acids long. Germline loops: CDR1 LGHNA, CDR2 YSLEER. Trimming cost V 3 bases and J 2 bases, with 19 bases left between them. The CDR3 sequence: CASSQGGMRGGNYGYTF. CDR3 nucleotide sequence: TGCGCCAGCAGCCAGGGGGGGATGAGGGGCGGGAACTATGGCTACACCTTC.

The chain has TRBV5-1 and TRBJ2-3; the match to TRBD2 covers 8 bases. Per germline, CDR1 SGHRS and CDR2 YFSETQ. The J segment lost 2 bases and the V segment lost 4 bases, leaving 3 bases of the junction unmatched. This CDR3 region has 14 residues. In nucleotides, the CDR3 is TGCGCCAGCAGCCCGGGAGGGGACACAGATACGCAGTATTTT. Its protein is CASSPGGDTDTQYF.

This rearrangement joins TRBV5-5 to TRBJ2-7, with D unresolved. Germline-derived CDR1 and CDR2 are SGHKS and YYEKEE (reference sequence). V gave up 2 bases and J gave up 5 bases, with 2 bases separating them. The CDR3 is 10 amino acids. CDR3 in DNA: TGTGCCAGCAGCTTCAACGAGCAGTACTTC. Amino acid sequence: CASSFNEQYF.

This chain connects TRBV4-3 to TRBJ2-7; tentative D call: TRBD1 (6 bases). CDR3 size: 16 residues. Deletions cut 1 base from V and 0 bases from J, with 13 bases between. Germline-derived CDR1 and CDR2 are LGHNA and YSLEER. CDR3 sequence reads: CASSQVGGRGSYEQYF. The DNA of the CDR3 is TGCGCCAGCAGCCAAGTGGGCGGCAGGGGCTCCTACGAGCAGTACTTC.

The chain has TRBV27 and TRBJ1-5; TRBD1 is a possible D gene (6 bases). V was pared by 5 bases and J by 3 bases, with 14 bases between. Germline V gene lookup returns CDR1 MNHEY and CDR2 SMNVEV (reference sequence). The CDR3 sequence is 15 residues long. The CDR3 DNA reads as TGTGCCAGCAGTCTAAGGGACACTACCAATCAGCCCCAGCATTTT. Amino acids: CASSLRDTTNQPQHF.

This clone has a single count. The CDR3 DNA reads TGTGCCATCAGGCCCGGGACAGGGGTGACTAATGAAAAACTGTTTTTT. Its translation: CAIRPGTGVTNEKLFF. This chain joins TRBV10-3 and TRBJ1-4, with 10 positions matching TRBD1. The CDR3 consists of 16 residues. Germline CDR1 and CDR2: ENHRY and SYGVKD. Losses at the gene ends were 6 bases for V and 2 bases for J; bases not matched to a gene: 6.

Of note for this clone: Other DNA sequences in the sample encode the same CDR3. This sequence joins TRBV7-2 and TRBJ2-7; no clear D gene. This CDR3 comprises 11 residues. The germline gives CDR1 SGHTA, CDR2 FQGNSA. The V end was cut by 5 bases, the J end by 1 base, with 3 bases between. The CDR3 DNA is TGTGCCAGCAGCCCGTCCTACGAGCAGTACTTC. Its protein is CASSPSYEQYF.

CDR3 nucleotide sequence: TGTGCCAGCAGCCTCTTTCCTTCGGGACGGCGGGGGGAGACCCAGTACTTC. The encoded protein is CASSLFPSGRRGETQYF. The chain recombines TRBV7-2 with TRBJ2-5, with 7 positions matching TRBD2. J lost 5 bases, V lost 5 bases, and 17 bases had no gene match. The CDR3 is 17 residues long. Per the germline V gene, CDR1 is SGHTA and CDR2 is FQGNSA.

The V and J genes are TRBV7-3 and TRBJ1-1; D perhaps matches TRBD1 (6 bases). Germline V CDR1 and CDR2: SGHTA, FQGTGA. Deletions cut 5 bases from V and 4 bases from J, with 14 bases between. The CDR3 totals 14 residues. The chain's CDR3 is CASSVEQGPTEAFF. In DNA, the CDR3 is TGTGCCAGCAGCGTAGAACAGGGCCCCACTGAAGCTTTCTTT.

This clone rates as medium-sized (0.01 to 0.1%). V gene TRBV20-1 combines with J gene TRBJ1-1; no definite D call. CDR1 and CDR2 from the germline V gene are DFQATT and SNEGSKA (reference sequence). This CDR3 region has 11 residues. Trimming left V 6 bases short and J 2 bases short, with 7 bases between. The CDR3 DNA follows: TGCAGTGCCAATAGCAACACTGAAGCTTTCTTT. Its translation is CSANSNTEAFF.

The CDR3 loop is CASSPSTGANVLTF. CDR3 in DNA: TGTGCCAGCAGTCCGAGTACTGGGGCCAACGTCCTGACTTTC. The chain employs TRBV28 and TRBJ2-6; D remains unclear. Germline V gene data show CDR1 as MDHEN and CDR2 as SYDVKM. This CDR3 region has 14 residues. Trimming left V 5 bases short and J 2 bases short, with 7 bases between. Drawing the rest from reference TRBV28 and TRBJ2-6, the complete variable domain is DVKVTQSSRYLVKRTGEKVFLECVQDMDHENMFWYRQDPGLGLRLIYFSYDVKMKEKGDIPEGYSVSREKKERFSLILESASTNQTSMYLCASSPSTGANVLTFGAGSRLTVL.

The CDR3 bases are TGTGCCAGCAATGGAGTTACTCGGGACAGGGGCTACGAGCAGTACTTC. This codes for CASNGVTRDRGYEQYF. The chain combines TRBV2 with TRBJ2-7, with TRBD1 matching over 10 bases. The junction had 12 bases not matched to a gene; V was cut back by 7 bases and J by 3 bases. CDR1 is SNHLY and CDR2 is FYNNEI in the germline V gene. CDR3 size: 16 residues.

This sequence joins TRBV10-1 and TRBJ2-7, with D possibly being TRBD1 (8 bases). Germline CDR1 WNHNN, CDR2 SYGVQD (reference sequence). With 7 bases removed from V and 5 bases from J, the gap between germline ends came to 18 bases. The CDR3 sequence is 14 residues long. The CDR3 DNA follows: TGCGCCAGCACTTCGACAGGGGAGGGCGACGAGCAGTACTTC. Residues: CASTSTGEGDEQYF.

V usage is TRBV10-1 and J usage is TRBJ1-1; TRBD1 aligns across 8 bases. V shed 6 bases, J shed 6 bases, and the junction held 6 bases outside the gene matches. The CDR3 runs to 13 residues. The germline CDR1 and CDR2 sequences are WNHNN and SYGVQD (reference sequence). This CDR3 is CASSQGATAEAFF. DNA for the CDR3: TGCGCCAGCAGCCAGGGGGCAACCGCTGAAGCTTTCTTT.

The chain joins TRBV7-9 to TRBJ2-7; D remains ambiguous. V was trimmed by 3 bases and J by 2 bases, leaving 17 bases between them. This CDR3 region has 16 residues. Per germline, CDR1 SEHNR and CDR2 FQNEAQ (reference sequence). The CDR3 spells CASSFFSGGPTYEQYF. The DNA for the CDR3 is TGTGCCAGCAGCTTTTTCAGTGGCGGCCCCACCTACGAGCAGTACTTC.

The CDR3 region is CASSIHGKQGGELFF. The DNA of the CDR3 is TGTGCCAGCAGCATTCACGGGAAACAGGGCGGGGAGCTGTTTTTT. The chain recombines TRBV6-1 with TRBJ2-2; tentatively, D is TRBD1 (6 bases). The length of the CDR3 is 15 residues. Trimming removed 6 bases at V and 7 bases at J, with 18 bases between. Germline-derived CDR1 and CDR2 are MNHNS and SASEGT.

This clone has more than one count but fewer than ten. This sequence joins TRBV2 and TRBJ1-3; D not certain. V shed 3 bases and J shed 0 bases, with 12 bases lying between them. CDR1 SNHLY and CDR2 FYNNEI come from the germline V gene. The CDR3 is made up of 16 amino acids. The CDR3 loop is CASSEPLATSGNTIYF. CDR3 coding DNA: TGTGCCAGCAGTGAGCCCTTGGCAACCTCTGGAAACACCATATATTTT.

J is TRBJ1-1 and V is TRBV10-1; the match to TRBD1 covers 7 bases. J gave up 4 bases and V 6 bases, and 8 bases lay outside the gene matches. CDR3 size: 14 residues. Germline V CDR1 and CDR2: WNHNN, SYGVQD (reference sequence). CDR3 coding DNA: TGCGCCAGCAGGATTGGACAGGCCAGCACTGAAGCTTTCTTT. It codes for CASRIGQASTEAFF.

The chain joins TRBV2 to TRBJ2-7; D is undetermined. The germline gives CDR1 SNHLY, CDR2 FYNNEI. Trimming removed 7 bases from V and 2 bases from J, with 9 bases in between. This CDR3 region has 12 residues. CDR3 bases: TGTGCCAGCAAGACGGAGACCTACGAGCAGTACTTC. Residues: CASKTETYEQYF.